Reported below is one TCR beta chain. Its antigen specificity is not known. Per-base qualities were not stored, and no clone one base away is much larger. The cohort consisted of approximately 690 healthy bone marrow donors. Cohort members were all nominally healthy when sampled, although unrecorded immune exposures were likely present. The donor tested CMV seronegative, placing the donor among the 352 seronegative members of the cohort. A peripheral blood sample was collected from each donor, and TCR beta sequencing was performed on peripheral blood mononuclear cells. The Qiagen DNeasy Blood Extraction Kit was used to extract genomic DNA from the blood cell samples. This sample is part of a study of cytomegalovirus exposure and HLA in healthy donors (dated by TCRdb to the late 2010s). General notes on the study: In an earlier analysis of about 560 of the donors, under 300 Gb of sequence data and about 110 million unique TCR beta sequences from about 179 million T cells were reported. Around 300 gigabases of sequencing data and tens of millions of unique TCR sequences were included in an early release covering around 600 HLA-typed donors. The genetic ancestry cluster associated with self-reported Caucasian donors included roughly 84% of the 398 genotyped donors. The aim of the study was to test whether cataloging public T cell receptors could identify signatures of past pathogen exposure. The study used immunosequencing to profile the T cell repertoires of about 670 subjects and linked those repertoires to cytomegalovirus serostatus. A separate validation cohort of 90 to 150 different subjects was used in addition to the approximately 700-subject first cohort. The study combined high-throughput TCR immunosequencing, statistical association of individual TCRs with disease status, and machine learning to predict cytomegalovirus infection status. A later analysis re-examined previously published TCR beta repertoires from just over 650 donors and added high-resolution HLA genotyping to investigate patterns of TCR occurrence. Rather than using new phenotypic data, the later analysis identified candidate immune exposures from TCR beta sequences and from how often those sequences occurred across donors. In an earlier analysis of several hundred of the donors, high-throughput TCR beta sequencing was used to judge whether each TCR beta V gene segment behaved as functional or pseudogenic. Alongside the repertoire data, information on donor age, sex, ethnicity and CMV serostatus was compiled. A later genetic analysis took genome-wide SNP genotypes for about 55% of the 666 donors and used that subset as a discovery cohort. All discovery cohort repertoires had been generated on a single sequencing platform. Class I and class II HLA loci were covered by the typing at four-digit resolution. Typing coverage differed by locus: A, B, C, DRB1 and DQB1 were typed in roughly 620-640 donors, DQA1 in 522, DPA1 in 600 to 610, and DPB1 in about 450. Five DR-DQ haplotypes were handled as single units for association and clustering, since linkage in the cohort was strong. Among almost 400 genotyped donors of the cohort, an average of 235,054 unique TCR beta nucleotide sequences were sequenced per donor, roughly a sixth of them non-productive. Broader findings and caveats from the paper: A later analysis found that TCR association rates varied across HLA loci, with DRB1 alleles showing the most associated TCRs and HLA-C alleles the fewest. Broadly in line with IMGT annotations, most TCR beta V segments showed up in productive rearrangements about 87% or about 30% of the time in an earlier analysis of around 550 of the donors. Sequencing depth was assumed to be roughly uniform across donors in the presence/absence analyses, though that assumption may not hold. According to a later analysis, most CMV-associated TCR beta chains appeared to be HLA-restricted, and the HLA associations seemed to be driven largely by CMV exposure. Most TCR sequences were observed very rarely across donors, whereas some public TCRs were present in many individuals. Only TCR beta chains were sequenced in this cohort, and the absence of alpha or paired-chain data limited detectable features. Because counts were too low, seventeen rarely observed V segments, including chromosome 9 orphons, were excluded from the earlier analysis of 587 of the donors. When HLA alleles, especially DR and DQ, strongly co-occurred, TCR associations were difficult to assign to individual alleles. V-gene and J-gene trimming of TCR beta chains was associated with a missense DCLRE1C variant in a later genetic analysis, and the association was replicated in an independent cohort. It was suggested by the authors that the approach could potentially be generalized to other disease states and immunological phenotypes. Compared with equally common non-associated chains, HLA-associated TCR beta chains in a later analysis were more clonally expanded and had lower generation probabilities. The study listed over 150 TCR beta chains as associated with cytomegalovirus. The only immune exposure information available for the cohort was CMV serostatus. A later genetic analysis reported fewer N-insertions in productive TCRs among donors in an Asian-associated ancestry cluster than the roughly 650-donor mean. The sequencing pipeline was judged likely to have produced a cluster of highly shared sequence variants as a technical artifact. According to a later analysis, parvovirus B19, influenza, CMV and Epstein-Barr virus appeared linked to several top co-occurrence clusters. A further reported finding was that TCR beta sequences accurately predicted the HLA-A and HLA-B alleles for most subjects in the first cohort. In vitro tests confirmed that three of the cytomegalovirus-associated TCR beta chains recognize cytomegalovirus antigens. Linkage disequilibrium might explain the correlated functional status among segregating V segments, but an unknown experimental factor could not be ruled out. Because HLA typing was unavailable for some donors at each locus, only the typed subset was used in association tests. Cytomegalovirus status was reported to be diagnosed by the classifier with high specificity and sensitivity in both the original and validation cohorts. In a later analysis, about 16,000 TCR beta sequences were associated with specific HLA alleles at a false discovery rate of 0.05.

The method was the immunoSEQ multiplex PCR assay. A mixture of 60 forward primers for TCR Vbeta segments and 13 reverse primers for TCR Jbeta segments was used in the multiplex PCR. Amplification of the CDR3 region of rearranged TCR beta genes was performed with a multiplex PCR assay on genomic DNA. The Illumina HiSeq System was used to sequence the amplified TCR beta libraries as 87-base-pair reads. Under the source paper's analysis protocol: In a later analysis, some 80 million unique TCR beta chains were counted across the 500 to 850 repertoires, and roughly 11 million of these chains were shared by at least two donors. Raw reads were error-corrected and collapsed into unique sequences with a nearest-neighbor algorithm that merged closely related sequences to remove PCR and sequencing errors. V, D and J gene segments were assigned by aligning CDR3 sequences to IMGT reference sequences. For a sequence to be retained, at least a six-nucleotide match to both a V gene segment and a J gene segment was required. Rearrangements were called productive when the CDR3 lacked stop codons and stayed in frame with V and J; all others were non-productive. Following IMGT convention, CDR3 was defined as the stretch from the second conserved V-encoded cysteine to the conserved J-encoded phenylalanine. In an earlier analysis of more than 550 of the donors, sequences lacking an unambiguous match to a single V gene segment were excluded. In an earlier analysis of some 590 of the donors, V segments were called functional above 56.7% productive rearrangements and were called segregating when the between-donor standard deviation exceeded 5%. A statistical classification framework was built to diagnose cytomegalovirus status from the catalog of TCR beta chain sequences. In a later analysis, TCR nucleotide sequences were compared against IMGT/GENE-DB human TR gene sequences so that V and J genes could be assigned. A later analysis assigned CDR3 sequences and most-parsimonious VDJ recombination scenarios with the TCRdist pipeline. A later analysis defined each TCR beta chain by its CDR3 amino acid sequence plus V-gene family, and excluded reads lacking a unique V-gene family. In a later analysis, around 650 highly shared, low-generation-probability nucleotide sequences were removed to address suspected cross-contamination and a sequencing artifact. In a later analysis, a clonal expansion index for each public chain was calculated from normalized within-repertoire ranks of inferred template counts. In a later analysis, generation probabilities were computed using a VDJ recombination model fitted to out-of-frame rearrangements, and the results were checked against IGoR. In a later analysis, TCR-TCR, TCR-HLA and TCR-CMV co-occurrence was scored with hypergeometric tests, and a repertoire-size bias correction was applied to TCR pairs. To estimate false discovery rates, a later analysis permuted the HLA or CMV assignments 20 times. In a later analysis, co-occurring TCRs were grouped using DBSCAN, and TCRdist sequence similarity was added for clustering within HLA-allele-positive subsets. For co-occurrence clustering, repertoires with fewer than 30,000 or more than 120,000 public chains were excluded, along with about five repertoires with anomalous nucleotide sharing. TCRdb carries this immuneACCESS record with in-frame sequences only. Its versions omit some clonotypes, under half of them owing to an unresolved V gene in the studies checked, with the rest unexplained. V, J and clone size are taken as reported in that table, and D and trimming were inferred from the DNA itself. The sample table holds 180,000 or so clones, of which just under 80% were seen once. Clones ranked in the top ten supply approximately 2.9% of the sample.

Sequenced input: PBMCs. This sequence was found in a female donor in good health and CMV-seronegative.

The CDR3 in this case is CAISTLIDKAYEQYF. The DNA sequence is as follows: TGTGCCATCAGTACCTTAATCGACAAGGCCTACGAGCAGTACTTC. Recombination joined TRBV10-3 with TRBJ2-5, with no D gene named confidently. The J call may not be correct, given that the DNA end is closer to TRBJ2-7. From cysteine to phenylalanine, the CDR3 is 15 amino acids long. Only the CDR3 portion is preserved as DNA: 45 bases, with reading frame beginning at the first base. Based on the germline V gene, the CDR1 and CDR2 sequences are ENHRY and SYGVKD.